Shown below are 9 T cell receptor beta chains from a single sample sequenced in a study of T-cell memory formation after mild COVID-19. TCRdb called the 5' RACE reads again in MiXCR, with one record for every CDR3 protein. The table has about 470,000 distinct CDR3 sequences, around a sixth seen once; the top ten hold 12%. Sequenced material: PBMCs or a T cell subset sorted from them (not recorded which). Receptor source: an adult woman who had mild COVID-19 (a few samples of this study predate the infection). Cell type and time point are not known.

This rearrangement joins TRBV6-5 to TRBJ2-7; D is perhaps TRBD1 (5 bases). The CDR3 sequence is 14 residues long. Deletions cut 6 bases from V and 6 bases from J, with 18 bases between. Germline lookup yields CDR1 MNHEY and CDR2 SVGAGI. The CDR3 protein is CASSKDSFSLEQYF. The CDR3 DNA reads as TGTGCCAGCAGCAAAGACAGCTTCTCCCTCGAGCAGTACTTC.

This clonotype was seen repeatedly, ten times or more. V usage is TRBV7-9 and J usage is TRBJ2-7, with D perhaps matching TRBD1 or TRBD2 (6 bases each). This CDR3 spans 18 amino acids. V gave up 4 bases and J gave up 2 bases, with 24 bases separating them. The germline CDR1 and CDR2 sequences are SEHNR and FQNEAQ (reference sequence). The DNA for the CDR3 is TGTGCCAGCAGCTCTATTATGAGACAGGTACGGGGGACCTACGAGCAGTACTTC. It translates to CASSSIMRQVRGTYEQYF.

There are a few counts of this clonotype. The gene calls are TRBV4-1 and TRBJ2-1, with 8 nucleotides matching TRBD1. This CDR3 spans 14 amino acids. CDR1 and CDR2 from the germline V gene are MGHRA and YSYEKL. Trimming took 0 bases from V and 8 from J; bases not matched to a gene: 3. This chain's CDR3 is CASSQEDRVHEQFF. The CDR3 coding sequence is TGCGCCAGCAGCCAAGAGGACAGGGTCCATGAGCAGTTCTTC.

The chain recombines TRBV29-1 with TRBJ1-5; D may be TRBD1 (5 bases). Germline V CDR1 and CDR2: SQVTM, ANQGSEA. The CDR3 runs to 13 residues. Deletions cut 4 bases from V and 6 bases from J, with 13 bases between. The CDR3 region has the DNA TGCAGCGTTGGAACAGGAGTGGGTCAGCCCCAGCATTTT. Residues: CSVGTGVGQPQHF.

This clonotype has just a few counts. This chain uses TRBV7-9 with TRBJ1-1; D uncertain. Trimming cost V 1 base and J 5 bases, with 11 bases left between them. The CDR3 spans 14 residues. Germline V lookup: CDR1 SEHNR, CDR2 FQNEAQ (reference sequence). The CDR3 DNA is TGTGCCAGCAGCTTAGACGGGGTCGAGACTGAAGCTTTCTTT. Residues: CASSLDGVETEAFF.

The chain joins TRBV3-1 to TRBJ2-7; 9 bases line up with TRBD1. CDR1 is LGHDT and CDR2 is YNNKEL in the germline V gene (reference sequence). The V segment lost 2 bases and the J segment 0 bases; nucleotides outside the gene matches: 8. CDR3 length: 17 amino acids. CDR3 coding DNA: TGTGCCAGCAGCCAATTGGGGACAGGGAGAAGCTCCTACGAGCAGTACTTC. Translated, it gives CASSQLGTGRSSYEQYF.

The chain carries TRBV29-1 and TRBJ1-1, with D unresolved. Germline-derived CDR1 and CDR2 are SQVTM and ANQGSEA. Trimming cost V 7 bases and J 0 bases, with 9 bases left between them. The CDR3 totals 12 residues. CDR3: CSGGRLNTEAFF. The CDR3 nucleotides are TGCAGCGGAGGACGGTTGAACACTGAAGCTTTCTTT.

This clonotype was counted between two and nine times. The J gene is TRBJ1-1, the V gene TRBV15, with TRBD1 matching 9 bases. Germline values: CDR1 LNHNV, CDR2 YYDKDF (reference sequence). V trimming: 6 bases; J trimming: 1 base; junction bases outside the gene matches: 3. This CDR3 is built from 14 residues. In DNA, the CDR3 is TGTGCCACCAGTAAGGACAGGGGGAACACTGAAGCTTTCTTT. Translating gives CATSKDRGNTEAFF.

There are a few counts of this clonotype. The CDR3 DNA reads TGTGCCACCAGCAAAGATGGGCTACTCCAAGAGACCCAGTACTTC. Its translation is CATSKDGLLQETQYF. This chain links TRBV15 with TRBJ2-5; D ambiguous. CDR3 length: 15 residues. V lost 4 bases and J 1 base, leaving 13 bases between the germline ends. Germline V lookup: CDR1 LNHNV, CDR2 YYDKDF (reference sequence).